This is a list of T cell receptor beta chains from one sample in a study of T cell repertoires in cytomegalovirus infection. MiXCR was run by TCRdb on the reads, yielding one entry per CDR3 protein. The sample carries some 900,000 distinct CDR3 sequences, 30% to 35% recorded once. These receptors lack a known antigen. The sample here was cultured CD8+ T cells from PBMCs, taken from culture after CMV antigen stimulation. These receptors all stem from a human donor in good health (CMV status not recorded). Some clones in this sample may be carry-over from other donors' samples. Both conserved end residues are part of each CDR3.

j_gene: TRBJ2-5
len: 14
v_gene: TRBV6-6
CDR3aa: CAVAAGGPKETQYF

j_gene: TRBJ1-5
len: 14
v_gene: TRBV6-2/TRBV6-3
CDR3aa: CASSGGLGNQPQHF

j_gene: TRBJ2-1
len: 16
v_gene: TRBV6-1
CDR3aa: CASRKSPGAPYNEQFF

j_gene: TRBJ1-5
len: 14
v_gene: TRBV11-2
CDR3aa: CASSLGRQYQPQHF

j_gene: TRBJ1-2
len: 9
v_gene: TRBV9
CDR3aa: CASSTTASF

j_gene: TRBJ2-1
len: 11
v_gene: TRBV27
CDR3aa: CASGVIPSEFF

j_gene: TRBJ2-1
len: 13
v_gene: TRBV12-3/TRBV12-4
CDR3aa: CATQDRSYNEQFF

j_gene: TRBJ1-2
len: 15
v_gene: TRBV27
CDR3aa: CASSKLTVENYGYTF

j_gene: TRBJ2-1
len: 12
v_gene: TRBV20-1
CDR3aa: CSAEWGGDEQFF

j_gene: TRBJ2-5
len: 15
v_gene: TRBV7-2
CDR3aa: CASSLYWRAGEAQYF

j_gene: TRBJ2-3
len: 13
v_gene: TRBV15
CDR3aa: CATSPPRDSTQYF

j_gene: TRBJ2-2
len: 15
v_gene: TRBV7-2
CDR3aa: CASSLRDRGPGELFF

j_gene: TRBJ2-3
len: 14
v_gene: TRBV6-6
CDR3aa: CASSYARSTDTQYF

j_gene: TRBJ1-5
len: 14
v_gene: TRBV28
CDR3aa: CASSFRGDSQPQHF

j_gene: TRBJ2-1
len: 15
v_gene: TRBV7-6
CDR3aa: CASSLASGGFGEQFF

j_gene: TRBJ2-3
len: 17
v_gene: TRBV7-9
CDR3aa: CASSFLGGGLHTDTQYF

j_gene: TRBJ2-2
len: 12
v_gene: TRBV27
CDR3aa: CASSSMNAELFF

j_gene: TRBJ2-2
len: 12
v_gene: TRBV7-6
CDR3aa: CASSSLSGELFF